This is a list of T cell receptor beta chains from one sample in a study of PD-1 blockade in mismatch repair-deficient tumors. Only in-frame clones appear in the TCRdb table, and some are missing; sequencing was by immunoSEQ multiplex PCR. The sample contains around 120,000 clones, 85% to 90% of which appear only once. The input for sequencing was peripheral blood, taken 44 weeks after starting pembrolizumab. The receptors originated from an adult with mismatch repair-deficient cancer. CDR3s include the opening cysteine and the closing phenylalanine or tryptophan. The D gene is left open where the match is weak. For some rows the clone size is stated as once, few or many, or as a class when expanded; others skip it.

J gene	V gene	D gene	clone size	CDR3 protein	CDR3 DNA
TRBJ2-1	TRBV7-8	NA	NA	CASSPGTQRGLDYNEQFF	TGTGCCAGCAGCCCCGGGACCCAACGAGGGTTGGATTACAATGAGCAGTTCTTC
TRBJ2-5	TRBV30	NA	NA	CAWRGAGETQYF	TGTGCCTGGAGGGGGGCAGGAGAGACCCAGTACTTC
TRBJ2-3	TRBV11-3	TRBD2	once	CASSYLAGGTTDTQYF	TGTGCCAGCAGTTATCTAGCGGGAGGGACCACAGATACGCAGTATTTT
TRBJ1-3	TRBV7-9	NA	NA	CASSSGQFGNTIYF	TGTGCCAGCAGTTCAGGACAGTTTGGAAACACCATATATTTT
TRBJ2-7	TRBV4-2	NA	NA	CASSPTGGTYEQYF	TGTGCCAGCAGCCCGACAGGAGGGACCTACGAGCAGTACTTC
TRBJ2-1	TRBV27	TRBD1	NA	CASSSVDRAENEQFF	TGTGCCAGCAGTTCCGTAGACAGGGCGGAGAATGAGCAGTTCTTC
TRBJ2-2	TRBV7-8	TRBD1	NA	CASSLRQGAWTGELFF	TGTGCCAGCAGCTTACGACAGGGGGCGTGGACCGGGGAGCTGTTTTTT
TRBJ2-7	TRBV11-2	TRBD2	NA	CASSLTFSSGNLHYEQYF	TGTGCCAGCAGCTTAACTTTCTCTAGCGGGAACCTTCATTACGAGCAGTACTTC
TRBJ2-6	TRBV10-2	NA	NA	CASSELMDTSYSGANVLTF	TGCGCCAGCAGTGAGCTTATGGACACTTCGTACTCTGGGGCCAACGTCCTGACTTTC
TRBJ2-7	TRBV28	TRBD2	few	CASRTSGGSYEQYF	TGTGCCAGCAGAACTAGCGGGGGTTCCTACGAGCAGTACTTC
TRBJ2-3	TRBV19	NA	once	CASRSGEWPNTQYF	TGTGCCAGTAGGTCGGGGGAATGGCCCAATACGCAGTATTTT
TRBJ2-2	TRBV30	TRBD1	NA	CAWSPGTGAGELFF	TGTGCCTGGAGTCCCGGGACAGGGGCCGGGGAGCTGTTTTTT
TRBJ1-2	TRBV5-4	NA	NA	CASSLVGGGYTF	TGTGCCAGCAGCTTGGTGGGGGGTGGCTACACCTTC
TRBJ1-4	TRBV11-2	NA	NA	CASSFKPLTGAATNEKLFF	TGTGCCAGCAGCTTCAAACCCCTGACAGGCGCCGCAACTAATGAAAAACTGTTTTTT
TRBJ2-1	TRBV23-1	NA	NA	CASSQSADNEQFF	TGCGCCAGCAGTCAATCCGCAGACAATGAGCAGTTCTTC
TRBJ2-7	TRBV6-1	TRBD2	NA	CASSDFGAGTNIEQYF	TGTGCCAGCAGTGATTTTGGCGCGGGGACTAATATCGAGCAGTACTTC
TRBJ2-1	TRBV19	NA	NA	CASSIDRGGWNYNEQFF	TGTGCCAGTAGTATAGACCGCGGGGGCTGGAACTACAATGAGCAGTTCTTC
TRBJ2-1	TRBV6-5	NA	NA	CASSYTDRDNEQFF	TGTGCCAGCAGTTACACGGACCGGGATAATGAGCAGTTCTTC
TRBJ2-7	TRBV5-1	NA	once	CASSPPTVGASYEQYF	TGCGCCAGCAGCCCTCCGACAGTTGGGGCCTCCTACGAGCAGTACTTC
TRBJ1-2	TRBV5-6	TRBD1	NA	CASSGDRDYGYTF	TGTGCCAGCAGCGGGGACAGGGACTATGGCTACACCTTC
TRBJ1-3	TRBV2	NA	few	CASSVDSSNTIYF	TGTGCCAGCAGTGTCGACAGTTCAAACACCATATATTTT
TRBJ1-2	TRBV9	TRBD1	once	CASSVAGQGYGYTF	TGTGCCAGCAGCGTAGCCGGACAGGGCTATGGCTACACCTTC
TRBJ2-2	TRBV4-3	TRBD1	NA	CASTPLLRTGGSVGELFF	TGCGCCAGCACCCCCCTCTTACGAACAGGGGGCTCGGTCGGGGAGCTGTTTTTT
TRBJ2-5	TRBV11-2	NA	once	CASSQHPGETQYF	TGTGCCAGCAGCCAACACCCAGGGGAGACCCAGTACTTC
TRBJ1-1	TRBV11-2	NA	once	CASSVNRATEAFF	TGTGCCAGCAGTGTCAATCGGGCCACTGAAGCTTTCTTT
TRBJ2-3	TRBV9	TRBD2	NA	CASSPSGSTDTQYF	TGTGCCAGCAGCCCTAGCGGGAGTACAGATACGCAGTATTTT
TRBJ2-7	TRBV27	NA	once	CASSLSRTLTYEQYF	TGTGCCAGCAGTTTATCCCGGACTCTAACCTACGAGCAGTACTTC
TRBJ1-5	TRBV29-1	NA	NA	CSVALSGQPQHF	TGCAGCGTTGCCTTGAGCGGTCAGCCCCAGCATTTT
TRBJ1-1	TRBV6-6	TRBD1	NA	CASSVLGTGSEAFF	TGTGCCAGCAGCGTCCTCGGGACAGGGTCTGAAGCTTTCTTT
TRBJ1-2	TRBV4-1	NA	few	CASSQIRFDYGYTF	TGCGCCAGCAGCCAAATCAGGTTCGACTATGGCTACACCTTC
TRBJ2-6	TRBV27	TRBD1	few	CASTSRTGSRANVLTF	TGTGCCAGCACCTCCCGGACAGGCTCCAGAGCCAACGTCCTGACTTTC
TRBJ2-1	TRBV19	NA	NA	CASSIRWEASGEQFF	TGTGCCAGTAGTATTAGGTGGGAGGCAAGTGGTGAGCAGTTCTTC
TRBJ2-3	TRBV4-3	TRBD1	NA	CASSRNPGTGGPDTQYF	TGCGCCAGCAGCCGGAATCCCGGGACAGGGGGCCCAGATACGCAGTATTTT
TRBJ1-2	TRBV9	NA	NA	CASSYRDELYGYTF	TGTGCCAGCAGCTACCGGGACGAACTCTATGGCTACACCTTC
TRBJ2-3	TRBV28	NA	NA	CASRPYGFTDTQYF	TGTGCCAGCAGGCCGTACGGATTCACAGATACGCAGTATTTT
TRBJ1-5	TRBV19	NA	NA	CASHFRGTREGQPQHF	TGTGCCAGTCATTTTCGAGGAACGAGGGAAGGTCAGCCCCAGCATTTT
TRBJ2-7	TRBV19	TRBD2	once	CASSIGGRVYEQYF	TGTGCCAGTAGTATAGGCGGGAGGGTCTACGAGCAGTACTTC
TRBJ1-4	TRBV19	NA	few	CASGPREKLFF	TGTGCCAGTGGTCCCAGGGAAAAACTGTTTTTT
TRBJ1-5	TRBV27	NA	NA	CASSWVVNQPQHF	TGTGCCAGCAGTTGGGTGGTCAATCAGCCCCAGCATTTT
TRBJ1-4	TRBV7-9	TRBD1	NA	CASSQRGTASNEKLFF	TGTGCCAGCAGCCAACGTGGGACAGCCTCTAATGAAAAACTGTTTTTT
TRBJ2-5	TRBV5-4	TRBD2	few	CASSFSPGLAKETQYF	TGTGCCAGCAGCTTTTCACCGGGACTAGCGAAAGAGACCCAGTACTTC
TRBJ2-7	TRBV28	TRBD2	NA	CASSLGWGLADYEQYF	TGTGCCAGCAGTTTAGGCTGGGGACTAGCGGACTACGAGCAGTACTTC
TRBJ2-1	TRBV11-1	TRBD2	NA	CASSLEGTSGRCEQFF	TGTGCCAGCAGCTTAGAGGGTACTAGCGGGAGGTGTGAGCAGTTCTTC
TRBJ2-3	TRBV5-1	NA	once	CASRPTSHLADTQYF	TGCGCCAGCAGGCCGACTAGTCATCTTGCAGATACGCAGTATTTT
TRBJ2-3	TRBV9	TRBD1	NA	CASSPRAKTGGIDTQYF	TGTGCCAGCAGCCCCCGAGCAAAGACAGGGGGCATAGATACGCAGTATTTT
TRBJ2-7	TRBV28	TRBD2	NA	CASSLRDRHGRGNEQYF	TGTGCCAGCAGTTTGAGGGACCGCCATGGGCGGGGGAACGAGCAGTACTTC
TRBJ2-1	TRBV9	NA	once	CASSVGTSFYNEQFF	TGTGCCAGCAGCGTAGGCACTAGCTTTTACAATGAGCAGTTCTTC
TRBJ2-3	TRBV6-4	NA	once	CASSDKGSTDTQYF	TGTGCCAGCAGTGATAAGGGTAGCACAGATACGCAGTATTTT
TRBJ1-1	TRBV7-9	NA	few	CASSLGKTEAFF	TGTGCCAGCAGCTTAGGGAAGACTGAAGCTTTCTTT
TRBJ1-5	TRBV6-5	TRBD1	NA	CASSLGRTGGQPQHF	TGTGCCAGCAGTCTCGGACGGACAGGCGGTCAGCCCCAGCATTTT
TRBJ2-1	TRBV28	TRBD2	NA	CATKSGLAGGSYNEQFF	TGTGCCACCAAGTCAGGACTAGCGGGAGGATCATACAATGAGCAGTTCTTC
TRBJ2-7	TRBV9	NA	NA	CASSVEQEHYEQYF	TGTGCCAGCAGCGTAGAACAGGAGCACTACGAGCAGTACTTC
TRBJ2-6	TRBV10-3	NA	once	CAIGLPGANVLTF	TGTGCCATCGGCCTCCCTGGGGCCAACGTCCTGACTTTC
TRBJ2-7	TRBV29-1	TRBD2	NA	CSALLAGGYEQYF	TGCAGCGCCTTACTAGCGGGCGGCTACGAGCAGTACTTC
TRBJ2-7	TRBV28	TRBD2	NA	CASSSLTSGRHYEQYF	TGTGCCAGCAGTTCCCTGACTAGCGGGAGACACTACGAGCAGTACTTC
TRBJ1-3	TRBV9	TRBD1	NA	CASSDRGLDTIYF	TGTGCCAGCAGCGACAGGGGGCTGGACACCATATATTTT
TRBJ2-7	TRBV10-2	NA	NA	CASSVDRSSYEQYF	TGCGCCAGCAGTGTAGACAGGAGTTCCTACGAGCAGTACTTC
TRBJ2-1	TRBV4-3	NA	NA	CASSQVSFGTSEQFF	TGCGCCAGCAGCCAAGTAAGTTTCGGGACCAGTGAGCAGTTCTTC
TRBJ2-2	TRBV25-1	TRBD2	NA	CASSDTTSGYTGELFF	TGTGCCAGCAGTGACACGACTAGCGGGTACACCGGGGAGCTGTTTTTT
TRBJ2-1	TRBV30	TRBD2	NA	CAWSVPSGRYNEQFF	TGTGCCTGGAGTGTACCTAGCGGGAGATACAATGAGCAGTTCTTC